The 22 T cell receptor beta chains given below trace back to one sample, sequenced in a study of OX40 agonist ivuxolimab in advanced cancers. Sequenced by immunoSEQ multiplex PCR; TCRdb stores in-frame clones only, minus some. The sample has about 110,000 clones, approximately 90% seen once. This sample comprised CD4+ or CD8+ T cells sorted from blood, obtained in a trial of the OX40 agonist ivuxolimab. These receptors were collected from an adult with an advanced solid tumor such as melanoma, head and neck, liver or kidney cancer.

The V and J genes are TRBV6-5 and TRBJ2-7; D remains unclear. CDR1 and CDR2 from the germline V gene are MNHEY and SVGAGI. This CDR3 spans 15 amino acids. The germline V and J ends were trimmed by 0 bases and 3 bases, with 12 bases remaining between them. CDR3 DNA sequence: TGTGCCAGCAGTTACTCGAGTGTCGGCGGCTACGAGCAGTACTTC. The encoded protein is CASSYSSVGGYEQYF.

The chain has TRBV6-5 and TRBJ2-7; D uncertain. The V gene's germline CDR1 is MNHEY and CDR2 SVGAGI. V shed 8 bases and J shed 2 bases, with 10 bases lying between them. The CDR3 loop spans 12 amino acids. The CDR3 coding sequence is TGTGCCAGCTTATCCGGAACCTACGAGCAGTACTTC. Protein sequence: CASLSGTYEQYF.

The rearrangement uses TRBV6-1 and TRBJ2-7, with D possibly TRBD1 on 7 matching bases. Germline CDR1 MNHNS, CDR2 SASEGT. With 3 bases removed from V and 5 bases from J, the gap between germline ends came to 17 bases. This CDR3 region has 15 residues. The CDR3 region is CASSEPTGTGDEQYF. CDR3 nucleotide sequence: TGTGCCAGCAGTGAGCCGACAGGGACGGGGGACGAGCAGTACTTC.

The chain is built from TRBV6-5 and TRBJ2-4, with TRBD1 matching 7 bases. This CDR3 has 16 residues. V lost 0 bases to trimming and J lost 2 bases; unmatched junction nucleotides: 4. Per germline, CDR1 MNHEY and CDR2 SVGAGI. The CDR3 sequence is CASSYSPTGPKNIQYF. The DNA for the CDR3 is TGTGCCAGCAGTTACTCACCGACAGGGCCCAAAAACATTCAGTACTTC.

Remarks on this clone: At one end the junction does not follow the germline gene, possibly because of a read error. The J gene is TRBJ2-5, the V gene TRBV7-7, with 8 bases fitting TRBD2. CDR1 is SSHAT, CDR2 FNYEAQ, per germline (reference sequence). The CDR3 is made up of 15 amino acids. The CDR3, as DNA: TGTGCTAGCAGCTACGGAGCGGGAGTGGCTGAGACCCAGTACTTC. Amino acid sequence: CASSYGAGVAETQYF.

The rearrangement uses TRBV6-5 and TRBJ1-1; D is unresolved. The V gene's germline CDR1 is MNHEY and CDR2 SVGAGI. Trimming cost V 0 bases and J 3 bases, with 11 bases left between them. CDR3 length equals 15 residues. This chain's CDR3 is CASSYSGPDHTEAFF. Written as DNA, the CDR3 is TGTGCCAGCAGTTACTCGGGTCCGGACCACACTGAAGCTTTCTTT.

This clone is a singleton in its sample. The CDR3 is CASSVNTGRSEAFF. The CDR3 DNA sequence: TGTGCCAGCAGCGTAAATACAGGGAGGTCTGAAGCTTTCTTT. This chain links TRBV9 with TRBJ1-1; possibly TRBD1 for D (6 bases). This CDR3 contains 14 residues. V lost 1 base to trimming and J lost 6 bases, with 13 bases between them. CDR1 and CDR2 from the germline V gene are SGDLS and YYNGEE.

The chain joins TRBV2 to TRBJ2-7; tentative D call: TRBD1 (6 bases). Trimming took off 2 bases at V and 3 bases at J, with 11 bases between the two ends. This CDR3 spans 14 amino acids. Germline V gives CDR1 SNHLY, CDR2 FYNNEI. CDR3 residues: CASSEQGQNYEQYF. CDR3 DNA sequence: TGTGCCAGCAGTGAACAGGGGCAGAACTACGAGCAGTACTTC.

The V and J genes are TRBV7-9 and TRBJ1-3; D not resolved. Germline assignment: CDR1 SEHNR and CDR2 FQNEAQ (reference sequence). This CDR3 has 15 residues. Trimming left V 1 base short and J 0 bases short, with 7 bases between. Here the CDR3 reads CASSLGISSGNTIYF. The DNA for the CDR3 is TGTGCCAGCAGCTTAGGGATTTCCTCTGGAAACACCATATATTTT.

CDR3 nucleotide sequence: TGCGCCAGCAGCTCCCCGGGGGGTACCTTTGGCTACACCTTC. Translation: CASSSPGGTFGYTF. The rearrangement uses TRBV5-1 and TRBJ1-2; maybe TRBD1 (5 bases). Germline V lookup: CDR1 SGHRS, CDR2 YFSETQ. V was pared by 3 bases and J by 7 bases, with 16 bases between. The CDR3 runs 14 residues.

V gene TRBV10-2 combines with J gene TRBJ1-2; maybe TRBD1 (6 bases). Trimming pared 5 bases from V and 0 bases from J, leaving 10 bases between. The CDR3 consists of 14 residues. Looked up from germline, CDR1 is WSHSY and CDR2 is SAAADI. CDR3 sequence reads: CASSRDTTNYGYTF. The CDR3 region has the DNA TGCGCCAGCAGTCGGGACACCACTAACTATGGCTACACCTTC.

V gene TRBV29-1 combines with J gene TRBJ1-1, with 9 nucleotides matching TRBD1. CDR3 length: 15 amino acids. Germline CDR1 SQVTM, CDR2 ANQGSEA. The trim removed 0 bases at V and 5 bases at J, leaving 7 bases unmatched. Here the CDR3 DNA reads TGCAGCGTTGAAGATCGGGACAGGGCGGGGACTGAAGCTTTCTTT. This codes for CSVEDRDRAGTEAFF.

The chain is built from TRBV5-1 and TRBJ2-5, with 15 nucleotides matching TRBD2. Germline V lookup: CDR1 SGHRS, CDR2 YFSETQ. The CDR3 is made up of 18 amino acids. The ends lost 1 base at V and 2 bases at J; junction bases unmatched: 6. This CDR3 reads CASSLTWTSGREQETQYF. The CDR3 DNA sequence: TGCGCCAGCAGCTTGACCTGGACTAGCGGGAGGGAGCAAGAGACCCAGTACTTC.

The CDR3 is CASSLWVADEQYF. Written as DNA, the CDR3 is TGTGCCAGCAGCTTGTGGGTAGCGGACGAGCAGTACTTC. The chain recombines TRBV5-6 with TRBJ2-7; tentatively, D is TRBD2 (6 bases). V lost 1 base and J lost 5, with 10 bases in between. Looked up from germline, CDR1 is SGHDT and CDR2 is YYEEEE. The CDR3 is made up of 13 amino acids.

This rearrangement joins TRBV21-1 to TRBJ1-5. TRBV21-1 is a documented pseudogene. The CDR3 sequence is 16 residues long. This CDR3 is CASSPRKEGTDQPQHF. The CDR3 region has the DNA TGTGCCAGCAGCCCCCGAAAGGAAGGTACGGATCAGCCCCAGCATTTT.

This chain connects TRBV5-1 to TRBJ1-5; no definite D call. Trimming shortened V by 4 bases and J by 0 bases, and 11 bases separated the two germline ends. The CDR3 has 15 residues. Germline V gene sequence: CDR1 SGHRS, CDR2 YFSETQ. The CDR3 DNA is TGCGCCAGCAGCCCCGGGATCGATAGCAATCAGCCCCAGCATTTT. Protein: CASSPGIDSNQPQHF.

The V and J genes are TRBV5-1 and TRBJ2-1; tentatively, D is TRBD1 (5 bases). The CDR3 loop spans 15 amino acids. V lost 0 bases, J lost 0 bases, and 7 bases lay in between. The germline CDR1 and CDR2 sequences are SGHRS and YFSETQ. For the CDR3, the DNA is TGCGCCAGCAGCTTGGGGGGCGGCTCCTACAATGAGCAGTTCTTC. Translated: CASSLGGGSYNEQFF.

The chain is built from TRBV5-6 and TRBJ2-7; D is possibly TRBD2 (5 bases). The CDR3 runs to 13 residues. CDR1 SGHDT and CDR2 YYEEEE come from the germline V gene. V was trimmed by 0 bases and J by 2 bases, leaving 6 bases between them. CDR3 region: CASSLDGTYEQYF. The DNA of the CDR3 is TGTGCCAGCAGCTTGGACGGGACCTACGAGCAGTACTTC. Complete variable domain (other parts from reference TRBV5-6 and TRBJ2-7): DAGVTQSPTHLIKTRGQQVTLRCSPKSGHDTVSWYQQALGQGPQFIFQYYEEEERQRGNFPDRFSGHQFPNYSSELNVNALLLGDSALYLCASSLDGTYEQYFGPGTRLTVT.

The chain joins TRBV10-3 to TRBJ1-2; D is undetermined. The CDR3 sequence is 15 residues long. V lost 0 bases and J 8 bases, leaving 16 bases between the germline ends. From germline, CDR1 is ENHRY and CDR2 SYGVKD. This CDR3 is CAISESTIPTVGYTF. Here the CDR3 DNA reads TGTGCCATCAGTGAGTCGACGATCCCCACCGTGGGCTACACCTTC.

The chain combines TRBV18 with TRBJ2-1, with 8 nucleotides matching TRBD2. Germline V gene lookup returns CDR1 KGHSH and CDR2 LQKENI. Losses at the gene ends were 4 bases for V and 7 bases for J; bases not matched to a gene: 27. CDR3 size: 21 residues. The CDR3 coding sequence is TGTGCCAGCTCACTGACATCCCGTGGAAGGCCCGGACTAGCCGTTGGAAATGAGCAGTTCTTC. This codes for CASSLTSRGRPGLAVGNEQFF.

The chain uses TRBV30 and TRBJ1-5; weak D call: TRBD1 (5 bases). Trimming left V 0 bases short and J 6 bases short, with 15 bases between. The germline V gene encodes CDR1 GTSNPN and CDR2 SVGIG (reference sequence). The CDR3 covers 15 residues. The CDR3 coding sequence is TGTGCCTGGAGTGTACCAGGGTCTGGGGGTCAGCCCCAGCATTTT. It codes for CAWSVPGSGGQPQHF.

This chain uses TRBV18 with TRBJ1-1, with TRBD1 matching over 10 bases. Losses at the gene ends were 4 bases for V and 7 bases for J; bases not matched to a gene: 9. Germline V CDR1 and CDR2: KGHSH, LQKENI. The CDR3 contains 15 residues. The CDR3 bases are TGTGCCAGCTCACAAGACAGGGGGCGAATATTTGAAGCTTTCTTT. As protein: CASSQDRGRIFEAFF.